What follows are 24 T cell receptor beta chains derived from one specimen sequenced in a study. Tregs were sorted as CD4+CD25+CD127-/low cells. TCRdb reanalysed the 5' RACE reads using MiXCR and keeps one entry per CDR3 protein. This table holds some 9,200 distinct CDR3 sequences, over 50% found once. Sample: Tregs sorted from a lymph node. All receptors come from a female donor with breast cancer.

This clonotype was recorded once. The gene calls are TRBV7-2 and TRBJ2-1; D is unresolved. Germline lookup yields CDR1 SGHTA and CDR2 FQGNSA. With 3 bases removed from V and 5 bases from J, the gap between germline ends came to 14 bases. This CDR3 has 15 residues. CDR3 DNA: TGTGCCAGCAGCTTTTACGGCATCGACGACAATGAGCAGTTCTTC. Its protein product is CASSFYGIDDNEQFF. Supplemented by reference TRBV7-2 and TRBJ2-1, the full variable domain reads GAGVSQSPSNKVTEKGKDVELRCDPISGHTALYWYRQSLGQGLEFLIYFQGNSAPDKSGLPSDRFSAERTGGSVSTLTIQRTQQEDSAVYLCASSFYGIDDNEQFFGPGTRLTVL.

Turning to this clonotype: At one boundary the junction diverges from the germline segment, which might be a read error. The CDR3 region is CASSKGLAGAYNEQLF. CDR3 DNA: TGTGCCAGCAGCAAGGGACTAGCGGGGGCCTACAATGAGCAGCTCTTC. The gene calls are TRBV4-2 and TRBJ2-1, with 14 bases matching TRBD2. Germline V gives CDR1 LGHNA, CDR2 YNFKEQ. This CDR3 is 16 amino acids long.

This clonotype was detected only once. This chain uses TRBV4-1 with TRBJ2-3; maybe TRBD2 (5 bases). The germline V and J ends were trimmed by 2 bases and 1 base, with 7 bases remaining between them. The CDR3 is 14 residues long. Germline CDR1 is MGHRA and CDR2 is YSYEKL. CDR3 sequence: CASSQQAGTDTQYF. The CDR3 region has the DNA TGCGCCAGCAGCCAACAAGCGGGCACAGATACGCAGTATTTT.

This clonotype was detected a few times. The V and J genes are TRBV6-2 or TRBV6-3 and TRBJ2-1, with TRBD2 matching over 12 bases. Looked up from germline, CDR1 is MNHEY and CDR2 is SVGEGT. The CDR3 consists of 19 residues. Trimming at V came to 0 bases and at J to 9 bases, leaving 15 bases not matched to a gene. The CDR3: CASSYSRTSGTPPGGEQFF. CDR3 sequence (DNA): TGTGCCAGCAGTTACTCGAGGACTAGCGGGACCCCGCCGGGGGGTGAGCAGTTCTTC.

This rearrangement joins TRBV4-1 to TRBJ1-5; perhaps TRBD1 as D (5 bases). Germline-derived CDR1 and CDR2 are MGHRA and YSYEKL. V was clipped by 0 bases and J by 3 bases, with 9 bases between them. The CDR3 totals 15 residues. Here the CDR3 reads CASSQEQAFNQPQHF. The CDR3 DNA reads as TGCGCCAGCAGCCAAGAACAGGCTTTCAATCAGCCCCAGCATTTT.

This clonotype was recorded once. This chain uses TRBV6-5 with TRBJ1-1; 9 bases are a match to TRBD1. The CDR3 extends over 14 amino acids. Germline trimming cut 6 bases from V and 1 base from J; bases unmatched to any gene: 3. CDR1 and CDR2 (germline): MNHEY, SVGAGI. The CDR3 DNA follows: TGTGCCAGCAGGCTACAGGGGGCGAACACTGAAGCTTTCTTT. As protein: CASRLQGANTEAFF.

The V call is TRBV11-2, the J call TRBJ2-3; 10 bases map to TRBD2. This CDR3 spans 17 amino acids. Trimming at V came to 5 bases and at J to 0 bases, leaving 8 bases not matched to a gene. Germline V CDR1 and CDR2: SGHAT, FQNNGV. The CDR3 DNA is TGTGCCAGCAGCCCGCTAGCGGGAGCGACTAGCACAGATACGCAGTATTTT. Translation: CASSPLAGATSTDTQYF. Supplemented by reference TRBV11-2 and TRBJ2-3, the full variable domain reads EAGVAQSPRYKIIEKRQSVAFWCNPISGHATLYWYQQILGQGPKLLIQFQNNGVVDDSQLPKDRFSAERLKGVDSTLKIQPAKLEDSAVYLCASSPLAGATSTDTQYFGPGTRLTVL.

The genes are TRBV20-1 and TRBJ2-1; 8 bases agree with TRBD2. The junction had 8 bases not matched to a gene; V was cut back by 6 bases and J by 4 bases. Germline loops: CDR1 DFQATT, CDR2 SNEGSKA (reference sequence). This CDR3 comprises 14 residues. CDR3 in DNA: TGCAGTGCGAAAGGTAGCGGGGCTTACAATGAGCAGTTCTTC. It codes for CSAKGSGAYNEQFF.

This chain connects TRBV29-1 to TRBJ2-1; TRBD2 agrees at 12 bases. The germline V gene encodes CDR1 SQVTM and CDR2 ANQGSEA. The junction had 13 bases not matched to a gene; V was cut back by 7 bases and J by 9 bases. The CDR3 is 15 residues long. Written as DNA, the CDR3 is TGCAGCGGGGACACCGAGACTAGCGGGAGCAGTGAGCAGTTCTTC. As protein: CSGDTETSGSSEQFF.

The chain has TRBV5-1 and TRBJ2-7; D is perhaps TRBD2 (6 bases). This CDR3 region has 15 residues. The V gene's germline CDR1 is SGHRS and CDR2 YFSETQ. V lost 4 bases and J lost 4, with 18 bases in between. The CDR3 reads CASSLRWGDVYEQYF. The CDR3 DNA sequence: TGCGCCAGCAGCCTTCGGTGGGGGGACGTATACGAGCAGTACTTC.

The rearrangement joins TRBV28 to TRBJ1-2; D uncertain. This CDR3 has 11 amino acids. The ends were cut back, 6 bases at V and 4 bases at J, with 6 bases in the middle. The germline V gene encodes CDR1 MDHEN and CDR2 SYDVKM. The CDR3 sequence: CASRNLYGYTF. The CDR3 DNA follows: TGTGCCAGCAGGAACCTCTATGGCTACACCTTC.

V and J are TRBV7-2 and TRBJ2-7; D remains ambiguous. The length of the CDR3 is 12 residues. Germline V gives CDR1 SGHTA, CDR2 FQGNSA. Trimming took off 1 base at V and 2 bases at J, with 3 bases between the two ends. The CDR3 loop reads CASSLVAYEQYF. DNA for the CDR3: TGTGCCAGCAGCTTAGTCGCCTACGAGCAGTACTTC.

CDR3 loop: CASSYDGAYRNEQFF. The DNA for the CDR3 is TGTGCCAGCAGTTATGACGGGGCATATCGAAATGAGCAGTTCTTC. The chain carries TRBV6-2 or TRBV6-3 and TRBJ2-1; either TRBD1 or TRBD2 may fit D (5 bases each). Germline CDR1 reads MNHEY; CDR2 reads SVGEGT. V gave up 3 bases and J gave up 7 bases, with 16 bases separating them. This CDR3 is built from 15 residues.

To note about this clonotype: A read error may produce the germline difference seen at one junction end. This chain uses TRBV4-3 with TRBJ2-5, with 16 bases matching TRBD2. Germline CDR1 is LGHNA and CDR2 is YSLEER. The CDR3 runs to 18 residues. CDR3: CASSLSGLAGGSWETQYF. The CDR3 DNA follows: TGTGCCAGCAGCCTTTCGGGACTAGCGGGAGGGTCTTGGGAGACCCAGTACTTC.

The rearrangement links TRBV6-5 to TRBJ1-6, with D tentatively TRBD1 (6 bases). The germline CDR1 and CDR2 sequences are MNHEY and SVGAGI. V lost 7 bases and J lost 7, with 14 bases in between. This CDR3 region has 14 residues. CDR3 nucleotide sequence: TGTGCCAGCAAGCGGGGGGCTAGGAATTCACCCCTCCACTTT. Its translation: CASKRGARNSPLHF.

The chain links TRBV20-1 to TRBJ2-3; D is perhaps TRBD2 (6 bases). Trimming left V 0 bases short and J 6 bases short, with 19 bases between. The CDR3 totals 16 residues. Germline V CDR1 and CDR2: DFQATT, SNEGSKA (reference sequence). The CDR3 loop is CSARDRYGGRTDTQYF. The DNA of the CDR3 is TGCAGTGCTAGAGACCGATACGGGGGAAGGACGGATACGCAGTATTTT.

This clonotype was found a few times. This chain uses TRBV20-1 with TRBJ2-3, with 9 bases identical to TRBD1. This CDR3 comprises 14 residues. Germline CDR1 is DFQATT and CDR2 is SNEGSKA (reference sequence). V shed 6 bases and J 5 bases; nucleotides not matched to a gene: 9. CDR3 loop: CSAEKQGALDTQYF. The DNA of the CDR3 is TGCAGTGCGGAAAAACAGGGGGCACTAGATACGCAGTATTTT.

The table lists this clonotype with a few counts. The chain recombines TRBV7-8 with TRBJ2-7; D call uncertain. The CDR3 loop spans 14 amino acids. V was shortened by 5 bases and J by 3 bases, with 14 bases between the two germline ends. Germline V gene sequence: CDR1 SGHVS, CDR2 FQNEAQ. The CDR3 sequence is CASSLRTDSYEQYF. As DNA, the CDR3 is TGTGCCAGCAGCCTCCGGACGGATAGCTACGAGCAGTACTTC.

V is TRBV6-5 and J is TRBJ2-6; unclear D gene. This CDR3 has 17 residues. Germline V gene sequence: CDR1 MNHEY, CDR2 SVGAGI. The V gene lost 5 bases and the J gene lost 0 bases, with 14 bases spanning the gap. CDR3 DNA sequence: TGTGCCAGCAGTCCCATGACGGCAAGCTCTGGGGCCAACGTCCTGACTTTC. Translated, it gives CASSPMTASSGANVLTF.

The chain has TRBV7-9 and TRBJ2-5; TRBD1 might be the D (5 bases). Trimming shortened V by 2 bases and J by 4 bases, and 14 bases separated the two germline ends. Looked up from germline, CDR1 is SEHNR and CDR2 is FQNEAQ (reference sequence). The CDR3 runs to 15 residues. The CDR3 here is CASSLLVQGGETQYF. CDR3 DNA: TGTGCCAGCAGCTTATTAGTCCAGGGTGGAGAGACCCAGTACTTC.

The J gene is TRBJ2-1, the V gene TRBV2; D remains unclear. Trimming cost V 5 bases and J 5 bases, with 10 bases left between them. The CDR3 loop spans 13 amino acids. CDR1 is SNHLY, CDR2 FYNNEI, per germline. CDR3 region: CASSKGGNNEQFF. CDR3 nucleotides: TGTGCCAGCAGTAAAGGTGGGAACAATGAGCAGTTCTTC.

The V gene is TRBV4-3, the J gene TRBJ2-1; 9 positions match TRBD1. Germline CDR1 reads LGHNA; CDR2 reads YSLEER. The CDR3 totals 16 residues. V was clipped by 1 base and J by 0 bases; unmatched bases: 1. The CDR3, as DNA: TGCGCCAGCAGCCAAGTGACAGGGGGCTCCTACAATGAGCAGTTCTTC. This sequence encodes CASSQVTGGSYNEQFF.

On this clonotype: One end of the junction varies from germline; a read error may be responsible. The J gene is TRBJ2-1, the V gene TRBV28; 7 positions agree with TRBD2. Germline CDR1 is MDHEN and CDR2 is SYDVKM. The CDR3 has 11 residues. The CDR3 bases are TGTGCCAGCAGTTTTCTTGAGCGGGAAATCTTC. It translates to CASSFLEREIF.

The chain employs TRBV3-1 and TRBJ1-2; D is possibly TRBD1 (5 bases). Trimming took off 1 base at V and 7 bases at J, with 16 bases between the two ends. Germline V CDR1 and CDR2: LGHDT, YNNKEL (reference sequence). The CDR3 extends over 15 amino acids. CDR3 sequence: CASSQVRGAALGYTF. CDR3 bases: TGTGCCAGCAGCCAAGTTCGCGGGGCAGCACTTGGCTACACCTTC.